This entry describes one T cell receptor (beta chain). Its antigen is unidentified. Clones were read by immunoSEQ multiplex PCR, and TCRdb kept only the in-frame ones, dropping some. The profile covers approximately 11,000 clones, with 75% to 90% appearing a single time and more than 12% taken by the ten largest. The data were obtained in a study of OX40 agonist ivuxolimab in advanced cancers. Findings of the study overall: The authors also found low normalized T-cell clonal expansion in some nonresponders. Among the least clonally expanded were partial responders at 0.1-3.0 mg/kg.

V lost 7 bases, J lost 3 bases, and 13 bases stayed unmatched. Per the germline V gene, CDR1 is SEHNR and CDR2 is FQNEAQ (reference sequence). The CDR3 has 16 amino acids. Systemic immunosuppression or autoimmune disease history was grounds to exclude patients. Source: CD4+ or CD8+ T cells sorted from blood, taken in a trial of the OX40 agonist ivuxolimab. The sequence was collected from an adult with an advanced solid tumor such as melanoma, head and neck, liver or kidney cancer. This chain joins TRBV7-9 and TRBJ2-7; 9 positions match TRBD1. The CDR3 reads CASTPPETGGGYEQYF. As DNA, the CDR3 is TGTGCCAGCACCCCTCCCGAGACAGGGGGTGGCTACGAGCAGTACTTC.